These 10 T cell receptor beta chains were all obtained from the same sample, sequenced in a study of blood T cells in healthy people across ages. A second about 7 to 12 cycle PCR used barcoded and J-beta primers. TCRdb processed the 5' RACE reads anew with MiXCR; each CDR3 protein has one entry. The sample holds some 900,000 distinct CDR3 sequences, around 46% seen once. Sequencing was done on a sample of blood. These receptors all stem from a man aged 25-45 years in good health.

The table lists this clonotype with a count of one. V is TRBV7-3 and J is TRBJ1-1; D remains ambiguous. V lost 2 bases, J lost 1 base, and 14 bases lay in between. Germline lookup yields CDR1 SGHTA and CDR2 FQGTGA. The CDR3 contains 16 residues. The CDR3 nucleotides read TGTGCCAGCAGCTTATTTGCAGGAGGGAAGAACACTGAAGCTTTCTTT. It is translated as CASSLFAGGKNTEAFF.

This clonotype was seen only once. The rearrangement joins TRBV20-1 to TRBJ1-1, with no clear D. Trimming removed 6 bases from V and 7 bases from J, with 15 bases in between. CDR3 size: 12 residues. Germline CDR1 and CDR2: DFQATT and SNEGSKA (reference sequence). CDR3 amino acids: CSAKRGRSEAFF. In DNA, the CDR3 is TGCAGTGCGAAAAGAGGCCGAAGTGAAGCTTTCTTT.

The gene calls are TRBV6-5 and TRBJ2-5; D is perhaps TRBD1 (7 bases). The DNA end is more similar to TRBJ2-7, so the J call may be wrong. Per the germline V gene, CDR1 is MNHEY and CDR2 is SVGAGI. The CDR3 totals 14 residues. As DNA, the CDR3 is TGTGCCAGCAGCTTAGCTGTCAGGGGGGTCGAGCAGTACTTC. It yields the protein CASSLAVRGVEQYF.

The chain is built from TRBV3-1 and TRBJ2-7, with 9 bases lining up with TRBD2. Trimming took 0 bases from V and 6 from J; bases not matched to a gene: 6. Per the germline V gene, CDR1 is LGHDT and CDR2 is YNNKEL (reference sequence). This CDR3 is built from 15 residues. CDR3 DNA sequence: TGTGCCAGCAGCCAAGAGGGCCTAGCGGGGACCGAGCAGTACTTC. Its protein is CASSQEGLAGTEQYF.

This chain uses TRBV28 with TRBJ2-1, with TRBD1 identical over 10 bases. The CDR3 sequence is 15 residues long. Germline CDR1 MDHEN, CDR2 SYDVKM. V lost 6 bases and J lost 2; bases outside the gene matches: 4. CDR3 DNA sequence: TGTGCCAGCAGCCAGACAGGGGGCGCCTACAATGAGCAGTTCTTC. It encodes CASSQTGGAYNEQFF. Full variable domain (rest looked up from reference TRBV28 and TRBJ2-1): DVKVTQSSRYLVKRTGEKVFLECVQDMDHENMFWYRQDPGLGLRLIYFSYDVKMKEKGDIPEGYSVSREKKERFSLILESASTNQTSMYLCASSQTGGAYNEQFFGPGTRLTVL.

The chain links TRBV27 to TRBJ1-1; possibly TRBD1 for D (6 bases). V shed 5 bases and J shed 4 bases, with 17 bases lying between them. This CDR3 region has 15 residues. CDR1 and CDR2 from the germline V gene are MNHEY and SMNVEV (reference sequence). DNA for the CDR3: TGTGCCAGCAGTGCCCACAGGGTCGGAGTCACTGAAGCTTTCTTT. Amino acids: CASSAHRVGVTEAFF.

This sequence joins TRBV20-1 and TRBJ1-4; weak D call: TRBD1 (5 bases). The CDR3 has 13 residues. The germline gives CDR1 DFQATT, CDR2 SNEGSKA (reference sequence). Trimming pared 4 bases from V and 0 bases from J, leaving 6 bases between. CDR3 bases: TGCAGTGCTAAGACAGCAACTAATGAAAAACTGTTTTTT. Translated, it gives CSAKTATNEKLFF.

The rearrangement links TRBV12-3 or TRBV12-4 to TRBJ1-5; D is unclear. The CDR3 has 14 amino acids. Trimming cost V 8 bases and J 0 bases, with 11 bases left between them. The CDR3 bases are TGTGCCAGCCAGATTTCGGTTAGCAATCAGCCCCAGCATTTT. Translation: CASQISVSNQPQHF.

A single count supports this clonotype. J is TRBJ2-3 and V is TRBV4-1; 10 bases agree with TRBD2. Germline CDR1 MGHRA, CDR2 YSYEKL. The CDR3 sequence is 17 residues long. Trimming took 1 base from V and 2 from J; bases not matched to a gene: 6. CDR3 DNA: TGCGCCAGCAGCCAAGCTCCTAGCGGGGGACTCACAGATACGCAGTATTTT. It encodes CASSQAPSGGLTDTQYF.

The chain uses TRBV9 and TRBJ2-1; D gene ambiguous. Germline CDR1 reads SGDLS; CDR2 reads YYNGEE. This CDR3 is 15 amino acids long. Trimming pared 4 bases from V and 2 bases from J, leaving 13 bases between. CDR3 bases: TGTGCCAGCAGCCTCTATGGGCTCACCTACAATGAGCAGTTCTTC. The encoded protein is CASSLYGLTYNEQFF.